The 27 T cell receptor beta chains in this list originate from one sample, sequenced in a study of blood T cells in healthy people across ages. PCR was performed a second time for about 7 to 11 cycles using a sample-barcoded 5' primer and a J-beta primer mix. TCRdb reprocessed the 5' RACE reads with MiXCR, giving one entry per CDR3 protein. The sample has around 1.5 million distinct CDR3 sequences; roughly 32% are singletons. The sequencing input was blood. All receptors come from a woman aged 25 to 39 in good health.

The chain employs TRBV12-3 or TRBV12-4 and TRBJ2-3; 10 bases line up with TRBD1. This CDR3 region has 16 residues. Trimming removed 6 bases from V and 3 bases from J; junction bases left unmatched: 9. This chain's CDR3 is CASSWGQGLGTDTQYF. In nucleotides, the CDR3 is TGTGCCAGCAGCTGGGGACAGGGGCTTGGTACAGATACGCAGTATTTT.

The chain employs TRBV4-1 and TRBJ1-2, with D maybe TRBD1 (5 bases). V lost 1 base and J 8 bases, leaving 20 bases between the germline ends. CDR1 and CDR2 (germline): MGHRA, YSYEKL. This CDR3 has 16 residues. Here the CDR3 reads CASSQGFRDVRGGYTF. The CDR3 bases are TGCGCCAGCAGCCAAGGGTTCAGGGACGTCCGAGGCGGCTACACCTTC.

Notes on this clonotype: The junction does not match germline at one end; this may be a read error. J is TRBJ2-3 and V is TRBV5-1, with D uncertain. CDR1 and CDR2 (germline): SGHRS, YFSETQ. The CDR3 totals 14 residues. The chain's CDR3 is CVSSPDSYTDTQYF. CDR3 DNA: TGCGTCAGCAGCCCCGACTCCTACACAGATACGCAGTATTTT.

This clonotype occurred a few times. This sequence joins TRBV7-9 and TRBJ1-2; a possible D gene is TRBD1 (6 bases). V gave up 6 bases and J gave up 1 base, with 15 bases separating them. CDR3 length: 15 residues. Germline CDR1 reads SEHNR; CDR2 reads FQNEAQ (reference sequence). CDR3 sequence (DNA): TGTGCCAGCAGTACTGACAGGACATTTAACTATGGCTACACCTTC. The encoded protein is CASSTDRTFNYGYTF.

The chain recombines TRBV5-1 with TRBJ1-1; D is undetermined. The CDR3 is 13 residues long. Germline CDR1 is SGHRS and CDR2 is YFSETQ. The germline V and J ends were trimmed by 5 bases and 1 base, with 9 bases remaining between them. CDR3 sequence: CASRTQENTEAFF. The CDR3 DNA is TGCGCCAGCAGGACGCAGGAGAACACTGAAGCTTTCTTT.

The rearrangement joins TRBV29-1 to TRBJ1-2; possibly TRBD1 for D (5 bases). From germline, CDR1 is SQVTM and CDR2 ANQGSEA. The ends were cut back, 3 bases at V and 7 bases at J, with 12 bases in the middle. The CDR3 contains 12 residues. The CDR3 here is CSVESGARGYTF. For the CDR3, the DNA is TGCAGCGTTGAGAGTGGGGCCCGTGGCTACACCTTC.

The rearrangement links TRBV3-1 to TRBJ1-2, with D perhaps TRBD1 (5 bases). The germline V and J ends were trimmed by 5 bases and 8 bases, with 18 bases remaining between them. Germline assignment: CDR1 LGHDT and CDR2 YNNKEL (reference sequence). The CDR3 has 14 residues. The CDR3 spells CASSFKGPYGGYTF. The CDR3 nucleotides read TGTGCCAGCAGCTTTAAGGGGCCTTATGGAGGCTACACCTTC.

Turning to this clonotype: An end of the junction does not agree with germline; a read error may underlie this. This rearrangement joins TRBV7-2 to TRBJ2-1, with 10 bases that match TRBD2. From germline, CDR1 is SGHTA and CDR2 FQGNSA. The CDR3 spans 15 residues. CDR3: CASSSAGGAYKEQFF. DNA of the CDR3: TGTGCCAGCAGCTCAGCGGGAGGGGCCTACAAGGAGCAGTTCTTC. The entire variable domain, with the rest obtained from reference TRBV7-2 and TRBJ2-1, is as follows: GAGVSQSPSNKVTEKGKDVELRCDPISGHTALYWYRQSLGQGLEFLIYFQGNSAPDKSGLPSDRFSAERTGGSVSTLTIQRTQQEDSAVYLCASSSAGGAYKEQFFGPGTRLTVL.

This clonotype appeared many times. The V call is TRBV12-3 or TRBV12-4, the J call TRBJ2-7; D ambiguous. This CDR3 has 14 residues. V was shortened by 4 bases and J by 2 bases, with 12 bases between the two germline ends. As DNA, the CDR3 is TGTGCCAGCAGTTCCCTTATTACACCCTACGAGCAGTACTTC. Its translation is CASSSLITPYEQYF.

The V call is TRBV20-1, the J call TRBJ1-2; D not resolved. The CDR3 has 14 amino acids. Germline CDR1 is DFQATT and CDR2 is SNEGSKA (reference sequence). Trimming shortened V by 6 bases and J by 5 bases, and 19 bases separated the two germline ends. The CDR3 nucleotides are TGCAGTGCCCAGGACTTCGAGGGATCTTATGGCTACACCTTC. As protein: CSAQDFEGSYGYTF.

This clonotype was recorded many times. V is TRBV4-1 and J is TRBJ2-7; 7 bases are a match to TRBD1. V lost 4 bases and J lost 3; bases outside the gene matches: 12. This CDR3 has 16 amino acids. Germline V CDR1 and CDR2: MGHRA, YSYEKL. CDR3 bases: TGCGCCAGCAGCCCGATAGGACAGGCAAATTTCTACGAGCAGTACTTC. Translating it yields CASSPIGQANFYEQYF.

This clonotype was detected only a few times. The rearrangement joins TRBV12-3 or TRBV12-4 to TRBJ1-2; D unresolved. The CDR3 extends over 12 amino acids. V gave up 7 bases and J gave up 4 bases, with 10 bases separating them. CDR3 sequence: CASTVDTYGYTF. The CDR3 region has the DNA TGTGCCAGCACCGTCGACACCTATGGCTACACCTTC.

This clonotype was detected a few times. V is TRBV7-2 and J is TRBJ1-4; D gene uncertain. The CDR3 consists of 16 residues. Germline V gene data show CDR1 as SGHTA and CDR2 as FQGNSA. V gave up 5 bases and J gave up 9 bases, with 22 bases separating them. CDR3 in amino acids: CASSLLLAIDPQKLFF. CDR3 DNA sequence: TGTGCCAGCAGCCTCCTATTGGCGATTGACCCCCAAAAACTGTTTTTT.

V gene TRBV18 combines with J gene TRBJ2-5; 12 nucleotides match TRBD1. The J call may be wrong; the DNA end is better matched by TRBJ2-7. The CDR3 has 18 residues. Germline V gene sequence: CDR1 KGHSH, CDR2 LQKENI. CDR3: CASSQVLGQGATLGEQYF. CDR3 DNA: TGTGCCAGCTCACAGGTACTGGGACAGGGGGCAACCCTAGGCGAGCAGTACTTC.

A single count supports this clonotype. The CDR3 here is CATSWVRTGRYEQYF. CDR3 in DNA: TGTGCCACCAGCTGGGTTAGGACAGGTCGGTACGAGCAGTACTTC. J is TRBJ2-7 and V is TRBV15; 7 bases fit TRBD1. Trimming at V came to 5 bases and at J to 4 bases, leaving 11 bases not matched to a gene. The CDR3 is 15 residues long. The V gene's germline CDR1 is LNHNV and CDR2 YYDKDF (reference sequence).

This chain links TRBV7-2 with TRBJ2-7; D unresolved. Germline V gives CDR1 SGHTA, CDR2 FQGNSA. V lost 5 bases to trimming and J lost 2 bases, with 13 bases between them. This CDR3 region has 14 residues. This chain's CDR3 is CASSAFVGPYEQYF. In DNA form, the CDR3 reads TGTGCCAGCAGCGCTTTTGTAGGGCCCTACGAGCAGTACTTC.

This clonotype was seen only a few times. This chain connects TRBV6-5 to TRBJ1-1; D remains unclear. The CDR3 is made up of 11 amino acids. V lost 6 bases and J 4 bases, leaving 6 bases between the germline ends. Per the germline V gene, CDR1 is MNHEY and CDR2 is SVGAGI. The CDR3 DNA follows: TGTGCCAGCAGCTCAGCCACTGAAGCTTTCTTT. The encoded protein is CASSSATEAFF.

A few counts support this clonotype. The CDR3 reads CASSTTSGAQSSYEQYF. The CDR3 DNA is TGTGCCAGCAGCACCACTAGCGGGGCCCAAAGCTCCTACGAGCAGTACTTC. The chain combines TRBV3-1 with TRBJ2-7; 10 nucleotides match TRBD2. The J segment lost 0 bases and the V segment lost 5 bases, leaving 10 bases of the junction unmatched. Germline V gives CDR1 LGHDT, CDR2 YNNKEL (reference sequence). CDR3 length: 17 amino acids.

The chain uses TRBV18 and TRBJ2-4, with 9 bases aligning to TRBD1. Germline V gives CDR1 KGHSH, CDR2 LQKENI. The CDR3 covers 19 residues. V dropped 3 bases and J dropped 1; count of bases not matched to a gene: 13. CDR3 sequence: CASSPLQGAGTLAKNIQYF. The CDR3 DNA reads TGTGCCAGCTCACCTCTACAGGGGGCGGGTACTCTGGCCAAAAACATTCAGTACTTC.

The chain uses TRBV29-1 and TRBJ2-7; D gene unclear. Trimming pared 6 bases from V and 2 bases from J, leaving 20 bases between. The germline CDR1 and CDR2 sequences are SQVTM and ANQGSEA. The CDR3 covers 15 residues. In DNA form, the CDR3 reads TGCAGCGTCCTAGGGCCCGGTACTTTAACCTACGAGCAGTACTTC. Its translation: CSVLGPGTLTYEQYF.

This chain links TRBV28 with TRBJ2-1; 8 bases align to TRBD2. The CDR3 runs to 14 residues. Trimming at V came to 2 bases and at J to 9 bases, leaving 6 bases not matched to a gene. Germline V gene sequence: CDR1 MDHEN, CDR2 SYDVKM. CDR3 residues: CASSLTGLGIEQFF. The CDR3 coding sequence is TGTGCCAGCAGTTTAACGGGACTAGGTATTGAGCAGTTCTTC.

Notes on this clonotype: An end of the junction does not agree with germline; a read error may underlie this. The chain uses TRBV7-2 and TRBJ2-7; possible D gene TRBD2, 5 bases. The DNA end favors TRBJ2-5, so the J call may be wrong. The CDR3 runs 13 residues. Germline values: CDR1 SGHTA, CDR2 FQGNSA. The CDR3 nucleotides read TGTGCCAGCAACTTAGGACTCGGAGAGACCCAGTACTTC. It specifies CASNLGLGETQYF.

This clonotype was counted at least ten times. Relative to the germline gene, one junction end is altered; a read error may explain this. The rearrangement links TRBV5-1 to TRBJ1-1; 8 bases line up with TRBD1. This CDR3 has 13 amino acids. The germline V gene has CDR1 SGHRS and CDR2 YFSETQ. CDR3 sequence (DNA): TGTGCCAGCAGTTTAGACAGGGGTACTGAAGCTTTCTTT. It codes for CASSLDRGTEAFF.

The chain combines TRBV24-1 with TRBJ2-1, with D uncertain. Germline values: CDR1 KGHDR, CDR2 SFDVKD. The V end lost 9 bases, the J end lost 0 bases, and 11 bases lay between the germline ends. The CDR3 totals 14 residues. CDR3 bases: TGTGCCACCTGCCTTTTTTCCTCCTACAATGAGCAGTTCTTC. Its protein is CATCLFSSYNEQFF.

The rearrangement uses TRBV5-5 and TRBJ1-2, with a tentative D call TRBD1 (5 bases). The CDR3 extends over 15 amino acids. Per the germline V gene, CDR1 is SGHKS and CDR2 is YYEKEE (reference sequence). V was cut by 6 bases and J by 5 bases, with 20 bases left in between. This CDR3 reads CASTPIPSGGYGYTF. The CDR3 coding sequence is TGTGCCAGCACCCCTATCCCGTCTGGGGGTTATGGCTACACCTTC. Full variable domain (rest looked up from reference TRBV5-5 and TRBJ1-2): DAGVTQSPTHLIKTRGQQVTLRCSPISGHKSVSWYQQVLGQGPQFIFQYYEKEERGRGNFPDRFSARQFPNYSSELNVNALLLGDSALYLCASTPIPSGGYGYTFGSGTRLTVV.

This clonotype was counted a few times. One junction end disagrees with the germline gene, perhaps due to a read error. J is TRBJ2-1 and V is TRBV6-1, with D tentatively TRBD1 or TRBD2 (5 bases each). In germline, CDR1 is MNHNS, CDR2 SASEGT. The CDR3 runs 17 residues. The DNA of the CDR3 is TGTGCCAGCAGCGAAGGGTTCGGGCTCCCGAGGGGCAATGAGCAGTTCTTC. It encodes CASSEGFGLPRGNEQFF.

This clonotype was seen a handful of times. V gene TRBV3-1 combines with J gene TRBJ2-3, with no clear D. The CDR3 has 16 residues. The V gene's germline CDR1 is LGHDT and CDR2 YNNKEL (reference sequence). Trimming pared 0 bases from V and 2 bases from J, leaving 12 bases between. DNA for the CDR3: TGTGCCAGCAGCCAAGAAGTGGTAGGGCTCACAGATACGCAGTATTTT. It is translated as CASSQEVVGLTDTQYF.